This entry lists 15 T cell receptor beta chains sequenced from one sample in a study of PD-1 blockade in classical Hodgkin lymphoma. As to time point: newly diagnosed, previously untreated cHL patient sample. After thawing, PBMCs were subjected to magnetic negative selection to isolate CD8+ T cells. Clones were read by immunoSEQ multiplex PCR, and TCRdb kept only the in-frame ones, dropping some. Here the sample spans 23,000 or so clones, roughly 89% being singletons. Sequences were obtained from CD8+ T cells from blood. Receptors were obtained from a human donor with classical Hodgkin lymphoma.

The CDR3 here is CASSPWDLADSYEQYF. CDR3 DNA sequence: TGTGCCAGCTCACCATGGGATCTAGCGGACTCCTACGAGCAGTACTTC. J is TRBJ2-7 and V is TRBV18; 7 bases agree with TRBD2. This CDR3 has 16 residues. The junction had 7 bases not matched to a gene; V was cut back by 2 bases and J by 0 bases. CDR1 is KGHSH and CDR2 is LQKENI in the germline V gene.

The chain links TRBV2 to TRBJ2-1, with 7 bases fitting TRBD2. CDR3 length: 13 amino acids. V lost 8 bases, J lost 9 bases, and 10 bases stayed unmatched. Germline V gives CDR1 SNHLY, CDR2 FYNNEI. The CDR3 bases are TGTGCCAGCTCGACTAGCCTTGGCGGTGAGCAGTTCTTC. It encodes CASSTSLGGEQFF.

This clone was recorded a few times. The genes are TRBV5-1 and TRBJ1-1; the D is unclear. The V end lost 2 bases, the J end lost 0 bases, and 5 bases lay between the germline ends. There are 13 residues in the CDR3. The germline V gene encodes CDR1 SGHRS and CDR2 YFSETQ. The DNA of the CDR3 is TGCGCCAGCAGCTTAACACTGAACACTGAAGCTTTCTTT. Encoded protein: CASSLTLNTEAFF.

The chain recombines TRBV11-2 with TRBJ2-7; either TRBD1 or TRBD2 may supply D (5 bases each). The CDR3 is 18 amino acids. In germline, CDR1 is SGHAT, CDR2 FQNNGV. The V end lost 2 bases, the J end lost 2 bases, and 22 bases lay between the germline ends. The chain's CDR3 is CASSLTPRRGPAAYEQYF. The CDR3 DNA follows: TGTGCCAGCAGCTTAACGCCGAGACGGGGCCCAGCGGCCTACGAGCAGTACTTC.

V is TRBV19 and J is TRBJ1-5, with D unclear. V was cut by 7 bases and J by 2 bases, with 12 bases left in between. The CDR3 extends over 14 amino acids. Germline CDR1 reads LNHDA; CDR2 reads SQIVND (reference sequence). CDR3 sequence reads: CASTYGVGNQPQHF. The CDR3 bases are TGTGCCAGTACTTATGGGGTCGGCAATCAGCCCCAGCATTTT.

The V call is TRBV7-3, the J call TRBJ1-2; TRBD1 matches at 9 bases. Trimming at V came to 5 bases and at J to 1 base, leaving 5 bases not matched to a gene. Germline V gene data show CDR1 as SGHTA and CDR2 as FQGTGA. This CDR3 has 15 amino acids. CDR3 region: CASSPGQGLNYGYTF. The CDR3, as DNA: TGTGCCAGCAGCCCTGGACAGGGGCTTAACTATGGCTACACCTTC.

CDR3 region: CASSLGQEQYF. The CDR3 nucleotides are TGTGCCAGCAGTCTGGGTCAGGAGCAGTACTTC. The chain carries TRBV6-5 and TRBJ2-7; D is uncertain. The CDR3 is made up of 11 amino acids. Germline CDR1 and CDR2: MNHEY and SVGAGI. V lost 5 bases and J lost 7, with 9 bases in between.

J is TRBJ2-7 and V is TRBV28, with 8 bases matching TRBD2. This CDR3 is built from 17 residues. Germline V CDR1 and CDR2: MDHEN, SYDVKM. The junction had 18 bases not matched to a gene; V was cut back by 5 bases and J by 6 bases. The CDR3 region is CASSPTEREFSLAEQYF. The DNA for the CDR3 is TGTGCCAGCAGTCCCACCGAGCGGGAGTTTAGTCTGGCCGAGCAGTACTTC.

This clone was detected only once. This chain connects TRBV25-1 to TRBJ2-5, with 7 bases matching TRBD2. The CDR3 is 14 residues long. Germline-derived CDR1 and CDR2 are MGHDK and SYGVNS. The ends lost 1 base at V and 3 bases at J; junction bases unmatched: 2. CDR3 nucleotide sequence: TGTGCCAGCAGTGAATTGGGAGGGAAAGAGACCCAGTACTTC. Translation: CASSELGGKETQYF.

The J gene is TRBJ2-7, the V gene TRBV30; 9 bases agree with TRBD1. Trimming removed 3 bases from V and 6 bases from J; junction bases left unmatched: 9. Germline loops: CDR1 GTSNPN, CDR2 SVGIG (reference sequence). There are 14 residues in the CDR3. The CDR3 region has the DNA TGTGCCTGGAGAGGAACAGGGGGCCATGGCGAGCAGTACTTC. It specifies CAWRGTGGHGEQYF.

This clone has just a few counts. This chain joins TRBV9 and TRBJ1-1; D remains unclear. This CDR3 contains 13 residues. The V and J ends lost 0 bases and 8 bases respectively, with 11 bases between them. From germline, CDR1 is SGDLS and CDR2 YYNGEE. CDR3 in DNA: TGTGCCAGCAGCGTAGATGGGAAACAGGAAGCTTTCTTT. Encoded protein: CASSVDGKQEAFF.

J is TRBJ1-3 and V is TRBV28; no firm D call. The CDR3 has 14 residues. Germline-derived CDR1 and CDR2 are MDHEN and SYDVKM. V lost 3 bases and J 0 bases, leaving 6 bases between the germline ends. The CDR3 nucleotides read TGTGCCAGCAGTTTCGGCTTCTCTGGAAACACCATATATTTT. Translating gives CASSFGFSGNTIYF.

The rearrangement uses TRBV5-6 and TRBJ1-3; no firm D call. V shed 0 bases and J shed 4 bases, with 5 bases lying between them. The germline V gene encodes CDR1 SGHDT and CDR2 YYEEEE. The CDR3 length is 13 residues. This CDR3 is CASSLDRGNTIYF. CDR3 bases: TGTGCCAGCAGCTTGGACAGAGGAAACACCATATATTTT.

The chain recombines TRBV28 with TRBJ2-7; D possibly corresponds to TRBD2 (6 bases). There are 12 residues in the CDR3. CDR1 and CDR2 (germline): MDHEN, SYDVKM. Trimming took off 7 bases at V and 7 bases at J, with 14 bases between the two ends. The CDR3 DNA is TGTGCCAGCAACACGGGACTGTGGGAGCAGTACTTC. Its translation is CASNTGLWEQYF.

The rearrangement uses TRBV11-2 and TRBJ1-1; D is perhaps TRBD1 (6 bases). Between the trimmed V and J ends, which lost 0 bases and 4 bases, there was a span of 15 bases. This CDR3 is built from 16 residues. CDR1 is SGHAT, CDR2 FQNNGV, per germline. Here the CDR3 DNA reads TGTGCCAGCAGCTTAGATATAGGCAGGGGTAGCACTGAAGCTTTCTTT. This translates into CASSLDIGRGSTEAFF.